Given below is one T cell receptor (beta chain) in context. The sample is drawn from a study of blood T cell repertoires in COVID-19. The wider study: The United States, Italy and Spain provided the acute and convalescent COVID-19 samples. PBMCs, B-cell-depleted T cells, or T cells provided the cDNA or gDNA that made up the material.

Germline CDR1 is SEHNR and CDR2 is FQNEAQ (reference sequence). This CDR3 contains 15 residues. Trimming removed 1 base at V and 4 bases at J, with 13 bases between. Original processing methods: The authors estimated nucleated cell counts from reference gene primer amplification. Using immunoSEQ multiplex PCR, the repertoire was profiled, and TCRdb retains in-frame clones only, with some absent. V, J and clone size are those of that table, while D and trimming were read from the DNA. The data hold 30,000 to 45,000 clones, with about 88% observed a single time. This chain connects TRBV7-9 to TRBJ1-2; D perhaps matches TRBD1 (5 bases). The origin of this receptor is a man aged 65 to 79 with acute or convalescent COVID-19. Sequencing was performed on peripheral blood. Written as DNA, the CDR3 is TGTGCCAGCAGCTTAGGGGCAGGGCAAGGCTATGGCTACACCTTC. It specifies CASSLGAGQGYGYTF.